Presented here are 27 T cell receptor beta chains from one specimen sequenced in a study of cytomegalovirus exposure and HLA in healthy donors. Researchers ran the PCR with 60 Vbeta and 13 Jbeta primers. Generated by immunoSEQ multiplex PCR, the TCRdb table keeps only in-frame clones and is missing some. The sample includes around 200,000 clones, 70% of them seen just once. The sequenced sample was PBMCs. Receptor source: a man between 35 and 55 years old in good health and CMV-seropositive.

The V and J genes are TRBV5-1 and TRBJ1-4, with a tentative D call TRBD1 (5 bases). Germline CDR1 and CDR2: SGHRS and YFSETQ. V shed 3 bases and J shed 7 bases, with 13 bases lying between them. The CDR3 runs 14 residues. CDR3 in amino acids: CASSSGGSGEKLFF. The CDR3 DNA sequence: TGCGCCAGCAGCTCCGGGGGGTCGGGTGAAAAACTGTTTTTT.

The chain is built from TRBV9 and TRBJ1-1; D remains ambiguous. This CDR3 has 16 residues. V was clipped by 0 bases and J by 3 bases, with 15 bases between them. CDR1 is SGDLS, CDR2 YYNGEE, per germline. This chain's CDR3 is CASSVASGRWDTEAFF. CDR3 in DNA: TGTGCCAGCAGCGTAGCCTCTGGGCGTTGGGACACTGAAGCTTTCTTT.

As concerns this clone: Other DNA sequences in this specimen translate into the identical CDR3. This sequence joins TRBV5-6 and TRBJ2-5; D not certain. Germline CDR1 is SGHDT and CDR2 is YYEEEE. Between the trimmed V and J ends, which lost 4 bases and 5 bases, there was a span of 6 bases. This CDR3 region has 11 residues. The CDR3 coding sequence is TGTGCCAGCAGCCGCCAGGAGACCCAGTACTTC. It yields the protein CASSRQETQYF.

V and J are TRBV7-9 and TRBJ2-4; D might be TRBD2 (5 bases). The CDR3 runs 15 residues. The germline V gene has CDR1 SEHNR and CDR2 FQNEAQ (reference sequence). V was trimmed by 5 bases and J by 1 base, leaving 12 bases between them. The CDR3 nucleotides are TGTGCCAGCAGCCCGCCGGGAATCGCCAAAAACATTCAGTACTTC. Translating it yields CASSPPGIAKNIQYF.

Concerning this clone: One end of the junction varies from germline; a read error may be responsible. Written as DNA, the CDR3 is TGCGCCAGCGGCTTGGAAATAAGCGGGGGGTCCTACGAGCAGTACTTC. Residues: CASGLEISGGSYEQYF. This chain links TRBV5-1 with TRBJ2-7, with TRBD2 matching 9 bases. The germline CDR1 and CDR2 sequences are SGHRS and YFSETQ. The CDR3 consists of 16 residues.

This clone was recorded a few times. V and J are TRBV4-1 and TRBJ1-6; D is uncertain. CDR3 length equals 17 residues. Germline CDR1 reads MGHRA; CDR2 reads YSYEKL. Trimming removed 2 bases at V and 3 bases at J, with 14 bases between. The CDR3 DNA follows: TGCGCCAGCAGCCAAAGAGAGGGCCTCCTCTATAATTCACCCCTCCACTTT. It yields the protein CASSQREGLLYNSPLHF.

The chain couples TRBV7-6 to TRBJ2-3; 9 bases are a match to TRBD1. The CDR3 extends over 17 amino acids. Per germline, CDR1 SGHVS and CDR2 FNYEAQ. The V segment lost 5 bases and the J segment 7 bases; nucleotides outside the gene matches: 16. The CDR3 DNA reads as TGTGCCAGCAGCACTGGAAGTCTGGACAGGGGCATTAATACGCAGTATTTT. Its translation: CASSTGSLDRGINTQYF.

This clone was recorded a few times. The CDR3 DNA sequence: TGTGCCAGCAGCTTGGGAGGGTCCCACGAGCAGTACTTC. Translated: CASSLGGSHEQYF. This chain uses TRBV5-6 with TRBJ2-5; possibly TRBD2 for D (5 bases). TRBJ2-7 matches the DNA end more closely, so the J call is doubtful. Germline V CDR1 and CDR2: SGHDT, YYEEEE. CDR3 length equals 13 residues.

This clone was observed once. The chain recombines TRBV18 with TRBJ2-1, with TRBD1 matching 8 bases. The CDR3 runs 15 residues. Germline V lookup: CDR1 KGHSH, CDR2 LQKENI. V shed 3 bases, J shed 9 bases, and the junction held 10 bases outside the gene matches. CDR3 sequence: CASSPRDRLNVEQFF. The CDR3, as DNA: TGTGCCAGCTCACCCCGGGACAGGCTTAACGTTGAGCAGTTCTTC.

The CDR3 DNA reads TGTGCCAGCAGCTTAGCCAACGGGGGGGCGTACAATGAGCAGTTCTTC. Translation gives CASSLANGGAYNEQFF. This sequence joins TRBV7-9 and TRBJ2-1; 8 bases fit TRBD2. The J segment lost 4 bases and the V segment lost 0 bases, leaving 5 bases of the junction unmatched. The CDR3 totals 16 residues. Germline CDR1 reads SEHNR; CDR2 reads FQNEAQ (reference sequence).

The rearrangement joins TRBV5-1 to TRBJ1-4; weak D call: TRBD1 (6 bases). From germline, CDR1 is SGHRS and CDR2 YFSETQ. The CDR3 totals 16 residues. V shed 0 bases and J shed 7 bases, with 16 bases lying between them. CDR3: CASSLATGLIGEKLFF. The DNA for the CDR3 is TGCGCCAGCAGCTTGGCCACAGGGTTGATAGGTGAAAAACTGTTTTTT. Full variable domain (outside the CDR3, taken from reference TRBV5-1 and TRBJ1-4): KAGVTQTPRYLIKTRGQQVTLSCSPISGHRSVSWYQQTPGQGLQFLFEYFSETQRNKGNFPGRFSGRQFSNSRSEMNVSTLELGDSALYLCASSLATGLIGEKLFFGSGTQLSVL.

Comment on this clone: At one of its ends the junction is not consistent with the germline gene, which may arise from a read error. This chain uses TRBV18 with TRBJ1-1; perhaps TRBD1 as D (5 bases). Germline assignment: CDR1 KGHSH and CDR2 LQKENI. The CDR3 loop spans 13 amino acids. The CDR3 protein is CASSPSQGLGGVF. Written as DNA, the CDR3 is TGTGCCAGCTCACCCAGTCAGGGCCTTGGAGGGGTCTTT.

This rearrangement joins TRBV19 to TRBJ1-1; 8 nucleotides agree with TRBD1. The V gene's germline CDR1 is LNHDA and CDR2 SQIVND (reference sequence). V gave up 5 bases and J gave up 2 bases; unmatched junction bases: 4. The CDR3 runs to 14 residues. CDR3 protein: CASSHGTGNTEAFF. In DNA, the CDR3 is TGTGCCAGTAGTCATGGGACAGGTAACACTGAAGCTTTCTTT.

This sequence joins TRBV2 and TRBJ1-1; D is ambiguous. This CDR3 has 13 amino acids. The V end was cut by 3 bases, the J end by 1 base, with 6 bases between. Per germline, CDR1 SNHLY and CDR2 FYNNEI. CDR3 nucleotides: TGTGCCAGCAGTGACCCGGGGAACACTGAAGCTTTCTTT. This codes for CASSDPGNTEAFF.

The V call is TRBV5-1, the J call TRBJ2-5, with 11 nucleotides matching TRBD1. The CDR3 sequence is 16 residues long. V was clipped by 4 bases and J by 4 bases; unmatched bases: 9. Germline V gives CDR1 SGHRS, CDR2 YFSETQ. The CDR3 sequence: CASSHPRDRGRETQYF. Here the CDR3 DNA reads TGCGCCAGCAGCCACCCCAGGGACAGGGGGAGAGAGACCCAGTACTTC.

A few counts support this clone. The gene calls are TRBV5-6 and TRBJ2-3; 9 bases align to TRBD2. The CDR3 is 15 residues long. Germline CDR1 is SGHDT and CDR2 is YYEEEE. J gave up 0 bases and V 2 bases, and 1 base lay outside the gene matches. CDR3 sequence reads: CASSFGLASTDTQYF. CDR3 nucleotide sequence: TGTGCCAGCAGCTTTGGACTAGCGAGCACAGATACGCAGTATTTT.

The chain recombines TRBV19 with TRBJ1-5; D gene uncertain. The CDR3 has 16 residues. The V gene lost 4 bases and the J gene lost 0 bases, with 13 bases spanning the gap. Germline V lookup: CDR1 LNHDA, CDR2 SQIVND (reference sequence). The CDR3 is CASSNSGEYSNQPQHF. The DNA of the CDR3 is TGTGCCAGTAGTAATTCAGGCGAATATAGCAATCAGCCCCAGCATTTT.

The rearrangement joins TRBV5-4 to TRBJ2-5; tentatively, D is TRBD1 (7 bases). Trimming removed 4 bases at V and 5 bases at J, with 12 bases between. The CDR3 is 13 amino acids. Germline V CDR1 and CDR2: SGHNT, YYREEE (reference sequence). The CDR3 nucleotides read TGTGCCAGCAGCCGACAGGGACTGGAGACCCAGTACTTC. This translates into CASSRQGLETQYF. Together with reference TRBV5-4 and TRBJ2-5, the CDR3 gives the full variable domain: ETGVTQSPTHLIKTRGQQVTLRCSSQSGHNTVSWYQQALGQGPQFIFQYYREEENGRGNFPPRFSGLQFPNYSSELNVNALELDDSALYLCASSRQGLETQYFGPGTRLLVL.

The chain is built from TRBV5-5 and TRBJ1-4, with a weak D call TRBD1 (5 bases). The CDR3 spans 14 residues. Germline lookup yields CDR1 SGHKS and CDR2 YYEKEE (reference sequence). V lost 0 bases and J 7 bases, leaving 10 bases between the germline ends. CDR3 loop: CASSLGRVGEKLFF. The CDR3 DNA reads as TGTGCCAGCAGCTTGGGCAGGGTGGGTGAAAAACTGTTTTTT.

V and J are TRBV2 and TRBJ2-3; D is undetermined. Between the trimmed V and J ends, which lost 6 bases and 7 bases, there was a span of 8 bases. Germline CDR1 and CDR2: SNHLY and FYNNEI. CDR3 size: 11 residues. CDR3 sequence: CASRAQNTQYF. CDR3 DNA: TGTGCCAGCAGGGCCCAAAATACGCAGTATTTT.

Here the CDR3 DNA reads TGTGCCAGTAGTATAGTCAGGGGAAAGGATCAGCCCCAGCATTTT. Translated, it gives CASSIVRGKDQPQHF. The chain employs TRBV19 and TRBJ1-5, with D maybe TRBD1 (6 bases). Between the trimmed V and J ends, which lost 1 base and 5 bases, there was a span of 12 bases. The CDR3 extends over 15 amino acids. Germline V gene lookup returns CDR1 LNHDA and CDR2 SQIVND (reference sequence).

The CDR3 is CASGDAGTGEKLFF. CDR3 nucleotide sequence: TGTGCCAGTGGTGATGCGGGAACGGGTGAAAAACTGTTTTTT. This sequence joins TRBV19 and TRBJ1-4; D unresolved. This CDR3 region has 14 residues. The V gene's germline CDR1 is LNHDA and CDR2 SQIVND (reference sequence). V was trimmed by 8 bases and J by 7 bases, leaving 17 bases between them.

V is TRBV6-5 and J is TRBJ2-2; TRBD1 is a possible D gene (6 bases). V shed 5 bases and J shed 4 bases, with 14 bases lying between them. The CDR3 extends over 15 amino acids. Germline V CDR1 and CDR2: MNHEY, SVGAGI. CDR3 DNA: TGTGCCAGCAGTCGACAGGATTGGGTCACCGGGGAGCTGTTTTTT. Amino acid sequence: CASSRQDWVTGELFF.

The chain recombines TRBV6-4 with TRBJ1-4, with D tentatively TRBD1 (6 bases). This CDR3 region has 17 residues. Germline V gene sequence: CDR1 MRHNA, CDR2 SNTAGT. V was pared by 4 bases and J by 7 bases, with 22 bases between. The CDR3 sequence: CASSASLEGGAGEKLFF. CDR3 DNA: TGTGCCAGCAGTGCCTCCCTAGAGGGGGGGGCCGGTGAAAAACTGTTTTTT.

This sequence joins TRBV7-2 and TRBJ1-2; 9 bases line up with TRBD1. Trimming removed 3 bases from V and 3 bases from J; junction bases left unmatched: 2. The CDR3 consists of 14 residues. Germline CDR1 reads SGHTA; CDR2 reads FQGNSA. The CDR3 sequence: CASSFDRGDYGYTF. The CDR3 DNA follows: TGTGCCAGCAGCTTCGACAGGGGGGACTATGGCTACACCTTC. Full variable domain (remainder filled in from reference TRBV7-2 and TRBJ1-2): GAGVSQSPSNKVTEKGKDVELRCDPISGHTALYWYRQSLGQGLEFLIYFQGNSAPDKSGLPSDRFSAERTGGSVSTLTIQRTQQEDSAVYLCASSFDRGDYGYTFGSGTRLTVV.

The chain employs TRBV9 and TRBJ2-5; possible D gene TRBD2, 7 bases. This CDR3 is 16 amino acids long. Germline V lookup: CDR1 SGDLS, CDR2 YYNGEE. V was clipped by 0 bases and J by 4 bases, with 16 bases between them. CDR3 in amino acids: CASSVGGGGIGETQYF. CDR3 coding DNA: TGTGCCAGCAGCGTAGGAGGGGGGGGAATTGGAGAGACCCAGTACTTC.

About this clone itself: Within the sample, other DNA sequences also encode this same CDR3. This chain joins TRBV5-1 and TRBJ2-7; 10 bases map to TRBD1. V was clipped by 2 bases and J by 4 bases; unmatched bases: 3. The CDR3 consists of 14 residues. Looked up from germline, CDR1 is SGHRS and CDR2 is YFSETQ. CDR3 sequence (DNA): TGCGCCAGCAGCTTAGGGACAGGGGCTTACGAGCAGTACTTC. Protein sequence: CASSLGTGAYEQYF.